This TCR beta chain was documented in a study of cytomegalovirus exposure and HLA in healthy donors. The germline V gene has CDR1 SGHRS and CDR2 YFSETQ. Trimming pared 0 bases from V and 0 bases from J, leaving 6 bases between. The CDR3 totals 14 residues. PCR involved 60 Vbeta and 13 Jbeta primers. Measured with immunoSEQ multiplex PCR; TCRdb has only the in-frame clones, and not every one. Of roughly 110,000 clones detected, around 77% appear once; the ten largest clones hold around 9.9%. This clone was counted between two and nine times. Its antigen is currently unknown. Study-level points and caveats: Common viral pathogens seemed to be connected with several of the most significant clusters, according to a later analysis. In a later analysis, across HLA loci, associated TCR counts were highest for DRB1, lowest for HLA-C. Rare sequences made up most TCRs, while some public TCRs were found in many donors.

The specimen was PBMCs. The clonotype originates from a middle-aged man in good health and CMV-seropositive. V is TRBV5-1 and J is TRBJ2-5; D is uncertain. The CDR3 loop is CASSLGHHQETQYF. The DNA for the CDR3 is TGCGCCAGCAGCTTGGGGCACCACCAAGAGACCCAGTACTTC.